This entry describes one T cell receptor (beta chain). This entry belongs to a study of T cell changes during pregnancy in multiple sclerosis. Sequencing used immunoSEQ multiplex PCR; TCRdb keeps in-frame clones, though not all of them. The table lists about 58,000 clones, just over 90% of them singletons. The germline gives CDR1 LGHNA, CDR2 YNFKEQ. With 1 base clipped from V and 2 bases from J, the junction kept 11 bases outside the gene matches. The length of the CDR3 is 17 residues. The sequences come from CD8+ T cells from peripheral blood mononuclear cells, collected in the second trimester of pregnancy. The chain employs TRBV4-2 and TRBJ2-7; 7 bases line up with TRBD2. The clonotype was recovered from a female donor with multiple sclerosis, enrolled in a pregnancy study. The chain's CDR3 is CASSQAWSAGTTYEQYF. The CDR3 nucleotides are TGTGCCAGCAGCCAAGCTTGGTCAGCAGGGACTACCTACGAGCAGTACTTC.